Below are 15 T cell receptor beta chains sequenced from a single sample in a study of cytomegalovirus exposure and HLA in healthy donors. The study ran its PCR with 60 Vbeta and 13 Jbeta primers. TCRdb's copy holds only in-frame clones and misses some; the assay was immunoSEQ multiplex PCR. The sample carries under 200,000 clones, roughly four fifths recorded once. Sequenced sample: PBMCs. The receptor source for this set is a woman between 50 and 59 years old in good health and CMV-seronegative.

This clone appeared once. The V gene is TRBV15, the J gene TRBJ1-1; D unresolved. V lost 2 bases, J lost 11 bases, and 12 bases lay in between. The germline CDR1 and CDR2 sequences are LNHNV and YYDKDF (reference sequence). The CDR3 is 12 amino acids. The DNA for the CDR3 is TGTGCCACCAGCAGAAAACTTGAGGAGGCTTTCTTT. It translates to CATSRKLEEAFF.

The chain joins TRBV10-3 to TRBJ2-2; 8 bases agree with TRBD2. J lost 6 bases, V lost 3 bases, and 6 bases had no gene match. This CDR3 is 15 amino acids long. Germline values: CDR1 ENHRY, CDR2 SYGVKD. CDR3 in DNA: TGTGCCATCAGTGATGGGACTAGTAGATCCGGGGAGCTGTTTTTT. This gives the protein CAISDGTSRSGELFF.

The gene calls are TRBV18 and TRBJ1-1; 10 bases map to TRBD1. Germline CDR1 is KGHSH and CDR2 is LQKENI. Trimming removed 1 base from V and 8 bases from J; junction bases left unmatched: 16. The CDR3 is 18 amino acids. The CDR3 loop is CASSPQPAAGTGVPEAFF. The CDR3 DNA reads TGTGCCAGCTCACCACAGCCAGCAGCGGGGACAGGGGTCCCCGAAGCTTTCTTT.

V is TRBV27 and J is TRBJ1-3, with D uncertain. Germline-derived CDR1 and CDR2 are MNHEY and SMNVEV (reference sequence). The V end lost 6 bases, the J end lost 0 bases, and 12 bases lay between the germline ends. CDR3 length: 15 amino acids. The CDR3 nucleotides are TGTGCCAGCAGCTTCCGAGGGTTCTCTGGAAACACCATATATTTT. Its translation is CASSFRGFSGNTIYF.

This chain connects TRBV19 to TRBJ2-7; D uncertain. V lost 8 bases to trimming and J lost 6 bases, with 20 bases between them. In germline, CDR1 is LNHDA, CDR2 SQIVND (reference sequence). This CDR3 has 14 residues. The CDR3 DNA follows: TGTGCCAGTGGCCCAAGTTTCGGGTTAGGCGAGCAGTACTTC. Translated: CASGPSFGLGEQYF.

The CDR3 DNA follows: TGTGCCAGCAGTTTATATCGGGAGGGCCAAGCTGAGCAGTTCTTC. It encodes CASSLYREGQAEQFF. V usage is TRBV28 and J usage is TRBJ2-1, with 8 bases fitting TRBD2. CDR1 MDHEN and CDR2 SYDVKM come from the germline V gene. The CDR3 length is 15 residues. V shed 1 base and J 9 bases; nucleotides not matched to a gene: 8.

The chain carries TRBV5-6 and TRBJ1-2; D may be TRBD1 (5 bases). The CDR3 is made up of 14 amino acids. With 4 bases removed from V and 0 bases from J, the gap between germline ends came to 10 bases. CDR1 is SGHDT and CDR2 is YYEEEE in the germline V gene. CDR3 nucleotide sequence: TGTGCCAGCAGCGGGCGACAGACTAACTATGGCTACACCTTC. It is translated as CASSGRQTNYGYTF.

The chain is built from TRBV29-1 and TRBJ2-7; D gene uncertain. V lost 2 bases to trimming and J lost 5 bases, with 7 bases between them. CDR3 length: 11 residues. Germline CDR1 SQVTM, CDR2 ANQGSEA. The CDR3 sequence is CSVETSHEQYF. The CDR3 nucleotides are TGCAGCGTTGAAACGAGTCACGAGCAGTACTTC.

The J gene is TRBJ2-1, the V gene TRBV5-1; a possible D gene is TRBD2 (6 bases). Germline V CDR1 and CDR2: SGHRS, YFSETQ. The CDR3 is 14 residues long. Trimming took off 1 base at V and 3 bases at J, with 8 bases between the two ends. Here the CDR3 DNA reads TGCGCCAGCAGCTTGAGACTAGACTACAATGAGCAGTTCTTC. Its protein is CASSLRLDYNEQFF.

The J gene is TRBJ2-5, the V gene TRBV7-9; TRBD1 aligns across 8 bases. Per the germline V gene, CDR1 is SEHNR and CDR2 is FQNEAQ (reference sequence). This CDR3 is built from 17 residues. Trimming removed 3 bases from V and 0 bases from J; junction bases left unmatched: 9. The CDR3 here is CASSFLGQGRYQETQYF. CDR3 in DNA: TGTGCCAGCAGCTTTCTTGGACAGGGAAGGTACCAAGAGACCCAGTACTTC. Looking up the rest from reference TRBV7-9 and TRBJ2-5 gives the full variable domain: DTGVSQNPRHKITKRGQNVTFRCDPISEHNRLYWYRQTLGQGPEFLTYFQNEAQLEKSRLLSDRFSAERPKGSFSTLEIQRTEQGDSAMYLCASSFLGQGRYQETQYFGPGTRLLVL.

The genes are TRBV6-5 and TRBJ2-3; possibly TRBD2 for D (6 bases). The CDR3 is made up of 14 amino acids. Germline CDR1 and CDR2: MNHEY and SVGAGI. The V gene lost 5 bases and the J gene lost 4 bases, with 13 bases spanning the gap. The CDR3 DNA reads TGTGCCAGCAGTCGAGGGCCGGGGGCAGATACGCAGTATTTT. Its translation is CASSRGPGADTQYF.

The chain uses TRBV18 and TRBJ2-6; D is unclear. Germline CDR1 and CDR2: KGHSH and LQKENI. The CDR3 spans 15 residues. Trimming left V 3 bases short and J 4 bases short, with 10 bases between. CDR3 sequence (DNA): TGTGCCAGCTCACCCATCACTTCAGGGGCCAACGTCCTGACTTTC. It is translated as CASSPITSGANVLTF.

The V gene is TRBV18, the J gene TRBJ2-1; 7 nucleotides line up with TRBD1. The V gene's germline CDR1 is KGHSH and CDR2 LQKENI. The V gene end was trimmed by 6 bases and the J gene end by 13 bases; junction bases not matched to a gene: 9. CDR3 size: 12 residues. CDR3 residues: CASSPRDSNQFF. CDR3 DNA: TGTGCCAGCTCCCCCCGGGACAGCAATCAGTTCTTC.

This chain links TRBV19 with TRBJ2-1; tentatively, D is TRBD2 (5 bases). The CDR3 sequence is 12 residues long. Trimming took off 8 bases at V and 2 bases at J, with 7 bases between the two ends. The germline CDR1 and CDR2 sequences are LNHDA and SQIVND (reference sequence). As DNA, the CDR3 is TGTGCCAGTTCCGGGACCTACAATGAGCAGTTCTTC. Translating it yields CASSGTYNEQFF.

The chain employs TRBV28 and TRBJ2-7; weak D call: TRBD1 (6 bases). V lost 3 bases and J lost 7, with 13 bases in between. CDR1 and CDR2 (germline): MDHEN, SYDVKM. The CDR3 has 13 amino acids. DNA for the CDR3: TGTGCCAGCAGTTTGGCAGGGGCGGAGGAGCAGTACTTC. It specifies CASSLAGAEEQYF.